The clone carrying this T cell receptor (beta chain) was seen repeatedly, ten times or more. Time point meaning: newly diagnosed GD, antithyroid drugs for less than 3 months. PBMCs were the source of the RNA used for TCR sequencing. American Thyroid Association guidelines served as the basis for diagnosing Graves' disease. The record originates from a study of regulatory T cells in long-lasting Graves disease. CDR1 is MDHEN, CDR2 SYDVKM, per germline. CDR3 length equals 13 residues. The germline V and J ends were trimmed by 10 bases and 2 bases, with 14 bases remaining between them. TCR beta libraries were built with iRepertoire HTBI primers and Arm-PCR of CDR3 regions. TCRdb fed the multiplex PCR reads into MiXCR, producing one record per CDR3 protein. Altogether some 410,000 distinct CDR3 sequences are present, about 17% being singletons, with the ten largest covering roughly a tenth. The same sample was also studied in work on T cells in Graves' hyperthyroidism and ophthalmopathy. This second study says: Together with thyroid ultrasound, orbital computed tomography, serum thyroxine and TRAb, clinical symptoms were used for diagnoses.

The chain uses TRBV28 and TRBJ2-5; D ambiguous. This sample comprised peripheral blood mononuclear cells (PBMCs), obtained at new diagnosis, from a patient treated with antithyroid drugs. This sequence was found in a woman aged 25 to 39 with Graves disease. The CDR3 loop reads CATRRAQQETQYF. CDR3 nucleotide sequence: TGTGCCACCCGAAGGGCCCAACAAGAGACCCAGTACTTC.